This T cell receptor beta chain was sequenced in a study of blood T cell repertoires in COVID-19. Study overall: COVID-19 samples collected from the United States, Italy and Spain covered acute and convalescent phases. The analysed material was cDNA or gDNA that came from T cells, B-cell-depleted T cells, or PBMCs.

The sample holds many counts of this clone. As originally analysed: It was from reference gene primer amplification that nucleated cell counts were estimated. Measured with immunoSEQ multiplex PCR; TCRdb has only the in-frame clones, and not every one. V and J calls and clone size follow that table, whereas D and trimming were derived from the DNA. The sample has around 56,000 clones; less than 75% are singletons. This CDR3 has 16 residues. Germline CDR1 is LNHDA and CDR2 is SQIVND (reference sequence). J gave up 1 base and V 7 bases, and 10 bases lay outside the gene matches. The sequenced material came from peripheral blood. The chain carries TRBV19 and TRBJ1-5; 7 nucleotides match TRBD1. The receptor's source is a woman aged 50 to 60 with active or convalescent COVID-19. The CDR3 bases are TGTGCCAGTAACCCGGAGGCAGGGGGGAGCAATCAGCCCCAGCATTTT. Translated: CASNPEAGGSNQPQHF.